The source of this T cell receptor (beta chain) is a study of T cells of healthy individuals. TCRdb re-derived calls from the 5' RACE reads in MiXCR, one entry per CDR3 protein. The sample yields approximately 52,000 distinct CDR3 sequences, roughly 14% seen once. This clonotype was counted at least ten times. The receptor was derived from a human donor in good health.

The CDR3 nucleotides are TGTGCCAGCAGTGCCCCGGTAGACAATTCACCCCTCCACTTT. This sequence encodes CASSAPVDNSPLHF. V and J are TRBV6-1 and TRBJ1-6; D ambiguous. Germline V CDR1 and CDR2: MNHNS, SASEGT. The V gene lost 4 bases and the J gene lost 7 bases, with 11 bases spanning the gap. This CDR3 has 14 residues.